A single sample gave rise to the 7 T cell receptor beta chains below, sequenced in a study of shared clonotypes between healthy human individuals. Using immunoSEQ multiplex PCR, the repertoire was profiled, and TCRdb retains in-frame clones only, with some absent. The sample holds about 700,000 clones, 74% seen once. The source material was memory CD4+ T cells sorted from blood. Subset indicated: CD45RA-negative fraction. The receptors here all came from a woman in her twenties or thirties in good health.

The J gene is TRBJ2-7, the V gene TRBV6-5; 9 bases match TRBD2. Germline CDR1 is MNHEY and CDR2 is SVGAGI. This CDR3 region has 14 residues. With V trimmed by 6 bases and J by 2 bases, 5 bases remained unmatched. CDR3: CASREAGGPYEQYF. The CDR3 DNA reads as TGTGCCAGCAGGGAAGCGGGAGGCCCCTACGAGCAGTACTTC.

The rearrangement links TRBV2 to TRBJ2-5; the D gene is possibly TRBD2 (5 bases). Germline V gene data show CDR1 as SNHLY and CDR2 as FYNNEI. The length of the CDR3 is 15 residues. Trimming left V 10 bases short and J 5 bases short, with 23 bases between. DNA of the CDR3: TGTGCCACCCGCCCAAGCGGACGGAGTTCTGAGACCCAGTACTTC. Its protein product is CATRPSGRSSETQYF.

The chain uses TRBV25-1 and TRBJ1-4; 7 bases align to TRBD1. V shed 7 bases, J shed 7 bases, and the junction held 6 bases outside the gene matches. The CDR3 totals 13 residues. Germline-derived CDR1 and CDR2 are MGHDK and SYGVNS. Here the CDR3 reads CASTKGGVEKLFF. The CDR3 DNA sequence: TGTGCCAGCACCAAAGGGGGCGTTGAAAAACTGTTTTTT.

The V call is TRBV19, the J call TRBJ2-7; D unclear. V was pared by 5 bases and J by 0 bases, with 8 bases between. In germline, CDR1 is LNHDA, CDR2 SQIVND (reference sequence). The length of the CDR3 is 13 residues. DNA of the CDR3: TGTGCCAGTAGTCCGAGGAACTCCTACGAGCAGTACTTC. It codes for CASSPRNSYEQYF.

Concerning this clone: This specimen includes other DNA sequences encoding the same CDR3. This sequence joins TRBV2 and TRBJ2-5; TRBD2 might be the D (7 bases). V lost 5 bases and J 3 bases, leaving 13 bases between the germline ends. Per the germline V gene, CDR1 is SNHLY and CDR2 is FYNNEI. The CDR3 consists of 14 residues. The CDR3: CASSTGLAEETQYF. The CDR3 DNA reads TGTGCCAGCAGTACAGGGCTAGCGGAAGAGACCCAGTACTTC.

The chain employs TRBV7-9 and TRBJ1-1, with TRBD1 matching 7 bases. The CDR3 extends over 14 amino acids. Germline CDR1 is SEHNR and CDR2 is FQNEAQ (reference sequence). Unmatched junction bases numbered 2, after V lost 0 bases and J lost 4 bases. The CDR3 is CASSLATGSTEAFF. The CDR3 DNA follows: TGTGCCAGCAGCTTAGCGACAGGGAGCACTGAAGCTTTCTTT.

This chain uses TRBV18 with TRBJ1-5; the D is unclear. V was shortened by 3 bases and J by 5 bases, with 11 bases between the two germline ends. Per the germline V gene, CDR1 is KGHSH and CDR2 is LQKENI. The CDR3 is 14 amino acids. In DNA form, the CDR3 reads TGTGCCAGCTCACCTTACCCAGCCGATCAGCCCCAGCATTTT. Translation gives CASSPYPADQPQHF.